The 3 T cell receptor beta chains listed next were all sequenced from one sample in a study of control samples from healthy donors and cancer patients. The data were produced by immunoSEQ multiplex PCR, yet TCRdb's version contains in-frame clones alone and is incomplete. Here the sample spans more than 75,000 clones, approximately 90% being singletons. The material sequenced was PBMCs. These TCRs come from a woman aged 60-75 years with head and neck cancer.

The chain employs TRBV5-8 and TRBJ1-2; D is unclear. CDR1 and CDR2 from the germline V gene are SGHTS and YDEGEE. V was shortened by 5 bases and J by 0 bases, with 11 bases between the two germline ends. This CDR3 comprises 14 residues. The CDR3 spells CASSRGPANYGYTF. CDR3 bases: TGTGCCAGCAGTCGAGGGCCAGCTAACTATGGCTACACCTTC.

The V call is TRBV6-5, the J call TRBJ2-1; maybe TRBD2 (5 bases). This CDR3 comprises 12 residues. V lost 6 bases, J lost 6 bases, and 9 bases lay in between. In germline, CDR1 is MNHEY, CDR2 SVGAGI. The CDR3 spells CASRDSINEQFF. The DNA of the CDR3 is TGTGCCAGCAGGGACTCTATCAATGAGCAGTTCTTC.

This chain links TRBV2 with TRBJ2-6; maybe TRBD2 (5 bases). Between the trimmed V and J ends, which lost 7 bases and 4 bases, there was a span of 14 bases. The length of the CDR3 is 15 residues. Germline CDR1 reads SNHLY; CDR2 reads FYNNEI. Written as DNA, the CDR3 is TGTGCCAGCACCCTGGCGGGTCTGGGGGCCAACGTCCTGACTTTC. Amino acids: CASTLAGLGANVLTF.